What follows are 32 T cell receptor beta chains derived from one specimen sequenced in a study of blood T cell repertoires in COVID-19. This table comes from immunoSEQ multiplex PCR, and its TCRdb copy is limited to in-frame clones, with some not included. The sample contains about 68,000 clones, around 80% of which appear only once. The sequenced material came from peripheral blood. The source of these receptors is a human donor in a cohort sampled during active COVID-19.

V and J are TRBV24-1 and TRBJ2-3; 14 positions match TRBD2. From germline, CDR1 is KGHDR and CDR2 SFDVKD. Trimming cost V 1 base and J 6 bases; bases outside gene matches: 14. The CDR3 consists of 20 residues. This CDR3 is CATSDLSPTSGGAPRDTQYF. Here the CDR3 DNA reads TGTGCCACCAGTGATTTATCCCCGACTAGCGGGGGGGCACCTAGGGATACGCAGTATTTT.

V and J are TRBV2 and TRBJ1-5; D is possibly TRBD1 (5 bases). V dropped 7 bases and J dropped 3 bases, with 10 bases sitting between them. CDR1 is SNHLY, CDR2 FYNNEI, per germline. The CDR3 runs 13 residues. The CDR3 sequence is CASTGGSNQPQHF. CDR3 sequence (DNA): TGTGCCAGCACGGGGGGATCCAATCAGCCCCAGCATTTT.

The chain employs TRBV20-1 and TRBJ2-3, with D hard to call. V was shortened by 6 bases and J by 3 bases, with 7 bases between the two germline ends. The CDR3 consists of 11 residues. In germline, CDR1 is DFQATT, CDR2 SNEGSKA (reference sequence). Here the CDR3 reads CSALRTDTQYF. The CDR3, as DNA: TGCAGTGCCCTTCGGACAGATACGCAGTATTTT.

This chain connects TRBV4-2 to TRBJ2-5; 7 bases fit TRBD2. With V trimmed by 1 base and J by 1 base, 0 bases remained unmatched. This CDR3 has 14 residues. Germline lookup yields CDR1 LGHNA and CDR2 YNFKEQ. The CDR3 spells CASSQGGGQETQYF. CDR3 coding DNA: TGTGCCAGCAGCCAAGGGGGGGGCCAAGAGACCCAGTACTTC.

The chain links TRBV6-6 to TRBJ1-6, with 7 positions matching TRBD1. Germline assignment: CDR1 MNHNY and CDR2 SVGAGI (reference sequence). The V segment lost 5 bases and the J segment 6 bases; nucleotides outside the gene matches: 7. This CDR3 spans 15 amino acids. CDR3 residues: CASSTQGVGNSPLHF. The CDR3 region has the DNA TGTGCCAGCAGTACCCAGGGGGTAGGTAATTCACCCCTCCACTTT.

CDR3 nucleotides: TGCGCCAGCAGCTTGGGACAGGCCAGCACAGATACGCAGTATTTT. Translated, it gives CASSLGQASTDTQYF. The chain has TRBV5-1 and TRBJ2-3, with TRBD1 as a possible D gene (6 bases). The CDR3 is made up of 15 amino acids. V was clipped by 0 bases and J by 0 bases, with 8 bases between them. Germline V gene lookup returns CDR1 SGHRS and CDR2 YFSETQ.

This rearrangement joins TRBV7-2 to TRBJ2-2; TRBD1 agrees at 11 bases. V gave up 3 bases and J gave up 4 bases; unmatched junction bases: 1. The CDR3 totals 15 residues. Germline CDR1 reads SGHTA; CDR2 reads FQGNSA. For the CDR3, the DNA is TGTGCCAGCAGCTTTGGGACAGGGGGCACCGGGGAGCTGTTTTTT. This sequence encodes CASSFGTGGTGELFF.

The V gene is TRBV5-6, the J gene TRBJ2-7, with 9 bases matching TRBD1. In germline, CDR1 is SGHDT, CDR2 YYEEEE. There are 13 residues in the CDR3. The V gene end was trimmed by 3 bases and the J gene end by 7 bases; junction bases not matched to a gene: 5. Written as DNA, the CDR3 is TGTGCCAGCAGCTCCGGGACAGGGTATGAGCAGTACTTC. It specifies CASSSGTGYEQYF.

This clone occurred once. The chain recombines TRBV4-1 with TRBJ2-3, with D possibly being TRBD2 (5 bases). CDR3 length equals 15 residues. The germline V gene encodes CDR1 MGHRA and CDR2 YSYEKL. Deletions cut 0 bases from V and 5 bases from J, with 12 bases between. This CDR3 reads CASSQERLAGDTQYF. The CDR3 bases are TGCGCCAGCAGCCAAGAGCGTCTAGCCGGAGATACGCAGTATTTT.

The chain is built from TRBV24-1 and TRBJ2-1; TRBD2 might be the D (5 bases). The CDR3 extends over 14 amino acids. Trimming took 6 bases from V and 4 from J, leaving 12 bases between them. Per the germline V gene, CDR1 is KGHDR and CDR2 is SFDVKD. Written as DNA, the CDR3 is TGTGCCACCAGTCCGGGATCTCCATACAATGAGCAGTTCTTC. It codes for CATSPGSPYNEQFF.

The chain uses TRBV9 and TRBJ2-7; 8 nucleotides match TRBD2. Per germline, CDR1 SGDLS and CDR2 YYNGEE. The junction had 6 bases not matched to a gene; V was cut back by 0 bases and J by 1 base. The length of the CDR3 is 16 residues. The CDR3 DNA sequence: TGTGCCAGCAGCGTAGACGCTGGACTAGCTTCCTACGAGCAGTACTTC. This gives the protein CASSVDAGLASYEQYF.

The chain has TRBV21-1 and TRBJ1-5; the D call of TRBD1 is as the table states it, not checked on the DNA. TRBV21-1 is deemed a pseudogene. The CDR3 is made up of 18 amino acids. Here the CDR3 DNA reads TGTGCCAGCAGCACGATGTCCGGGACAGGTGTTGGGAATCAGCCCCAGCATTTT. Its protein is CASSTMSGTGVGNQPQHF.

The chain links TRBV4-3 to TRBJ2-7; D is unresolved. Between the trimmed V and J ends, which lost 0 bases and 6 bases, there was a span of 15 bases. In germline, CDR1 is LGHNA, CDR2 YSLEER. The CDR3 runs 15 residues. CDR3: CASSQDRGLETEQYF. Written as DNA, the CDR3 is TGCGCCAGCAGCCAAGATAGAGGCCTGGAGACCGAGCAGTACTTC.

The CDR3 loop is CASISESPHGRGFYGYTF. CDR3 sequence (DNA): TGTGCCAGCATTTCCGAGTCCCCTCACGGAAGAGGGTTTTATGGCTACACCTTC. This chain uses TRBV27 with TRBJ1-2, with D unclear. Germline values: CDR1 MNHEY, CDR2 SMNVEV (reference sequence). Trimming took off 7 bases at V and 5 bases at J, with 29 bases between the two ends. The CDR3 spans 18 residues.

The genes are TRBV3-1 (or the pseudogene TRBV3-2) and TRBJ1-6; D might be TRBD1 (6 bases). Trimming left V 5 bases short and J 4 bases short, with 9 bases between. Looked up from germline, CDR1 is LGHDT and CDR2 is YNNKEL (reference sequence). The CDR3 is 14 amino acids. The CDR3 DNA reads as TGTGCCAGCAGCGAACAGGGATATAATTCACCCCTCCACTTT. Translated, it gives CASSEQGYNSPLHF.

The sample holds a few counts of this clone. The chain recombines TRBV10-1 with TRBJ2-1; no definite D call. The germline CDR1 and CDR2 sequences are WNHNN and SYGVQD (reference sequence). The CDR3 extends over 14 amino acids. V was clipped by 0 bases and J by 7 bases, with 10 bases between them. CDR3 region: CASSESRGWNEQFF. CDR3 in DNA: TGCGCCAGCAGTGAGTCGAGAGGCTGGAATGAGCAGTTCTTC.

The chain recombines TRBV6-4 with TRBJ1-4; 8 bases line up with TRBD1. This CDR3 region has 15 residues. V trimming: 4 bases; J trimming: 4 bases; junction bases outside the gene matches: 5. Germline CDR1 MRHNA, CDR2 SNTAGT. CDR3 DNA sequence: TGTGCCAGCAGTGCGCAGACAGGGGTTAATGAAAAACTGTTTTTT. This sequence encodes CASSAQTGVNEKLFF.

The CDR3 coding sequence is TGTGCCAGCAGCTTAGCGGAGGTTTCGGGTGAGCAGTTCTTC. This encodes CASSLAEVSGEQFF. V usage is TRBV7-9 and J usage is TRBJ2-1, with D possibly TRBD2 on 5 matching bases. Trimming left V 0 bases short and J 9 bases short, with 12 bases between. The CDR3 runs to 14 residues. Germline assignment: CDR1 SEHNR and CDR2 FQNEAQ (reference sequence).

The chain recombines TRBV6-5 with TRBJ2-5; 7 bases agree with TRBD1. V dropped 6 bases and J dropped 2; count of bases not matched to a gene: 6. Looked up from germline, CDR1 is MNHEY and CDR2 is SVGAGI. The CDR3 contains 14 residues. In DNA, the CDR3 is TGTGCCAGCAGACTGACAGGGCCTCAAGAGACCCAGTACTTC. Encoded protein: CASRLTGPQETQYF.

The gene calls are TRBV28 and TRBJ1-5, with 9 bases aligning to TRBD1. Trimming cost V 5 bases and J 5 bases; bases outside gene matches: 7. Germline V CDR1 and CDR2: MDHEN, SYDVKM. The CDR3 runs to 15 residues. The CDR3 sequence is CASSMTGGGHQPQHF. The CDR3, as DNA: TGTGCCAGCAGTATGACAGGGGGGGGGCATCAGCCCCAGCATTTT.

The CDR3 reads CASSPRTSVSYEQYF. CDR3 in DNA: TGTGCCAGTAGTCCCCGGACTAGCGTCTCCTACGAGCAGTACTTC. The gene calls are TRBV19 and TRBJ2-7, with 9 bases matching TRBD2. Germline CDR1 and CDR2: LNHDA and SQIVND (reference sequence). With 5 bases clipped from V and 0 bases from J, the junction kept 5 bases outside the gene matches. CDR3 length equals 15 residues.

The rearrangement links TRBV7-2 to TRBJ2-1; TRBD1 matches 9 bases. Trimming at V came to 3 bases and at J to 8 bases, leaving 11 bases not matched to a gene. Germline V gene lookup returns CDR1 SGHTA and CDR2 FQGNSA. CDR3 length: 16 residues. CDR3 in amino acids: CASSLQAGQGRHEQFF. CDR3 DNA sequence: TGTGCCAGCAGCTTGCAAGCGGGACAGGGTCGGCATGAGCAGTTCTTC.

This chain uses TRBV5-1 with TRBJ2-5; D remains ambiguous. Per the germline V gene, CDR1 is SGHRS and CDR2 is YFSETQ. This CDR3 contains 12 residues. Trimming stripped 3 bases from V and 1 base from J, with 4 bases between. CDR3: CASSSTQETQYF. Here the CDR3 DNA reads TGCGCCAGCAGCTCTACCCAAGAGACCCAGTACTTC.

This clone was seen just once. V gene TRBV6-6 combines with J gene TRBJ2-3, with 9 bases lining up with TRBD1. With V trimmed by 6 bases and J by 4 bases, 8 bases remained unmatched. Germline V gene lookup returns CDR1 MNHNY and CDR2 SVGAGI (reference sequence). The CDR3 runs 15 residues. In DNA form, the CDR3 reads TGTGCCAGCAGCCGGGACAGGGAGTGGTCAGATACGCAGTATTTT. Translation: CASSRDREWSDTQYF.

The chain couples TRBV10-3 to TRBJ2-3, with D possibly TRBD2 on 5 matching bases. V was shortened by 0 bases and J by 4 bases, with 8 bases between the two germline ends. The CDR3 length is 14 residues. CDR1 ENHRY and CDR2 SYGVKD come from the germline V gene. The DNA of the CDR3 is TGTGCCATCAGTGAGTCGAGCGGACCAGATACGCAGTATTTT. This encodes CAISESSGPDTQYF.

The J gene is TRBJ2-7, the V gene TRBV6-1; the D gene is possibly TRBD1 (5 bases). Looked up from germline, CDR1 is MNHNS and CDR2 is SASEGT. The CDR3 is 15 amino acids. The V gene lost 1 base and the J gene lost 9 bases, with 19 bases spanning the gap. The CDR3 loop is CASSEGQGSLRGQYF. The CDR3 DNA is TGTGCCAGCAGTGAAGGGCAGGGATCCCTACGAGGGCAGTACTTC.

The J gene is TRBJ2-3, the V gene TRBV19; D not resolved. The germline V and J ends were trimmed by 4 bases and 2 bases, with 22 bases remaining between them. The CDR3 runs 18 residues. Looked up from germline, CDR1 is LNHDA and CDR2 is SQIVND (reference sequence). The CDR3 is CASSTPFDGSRTTDTQYF. The CDR3 nucleotides read TGTGCCAGTAGTACCCCCTTCGATGGTAGCAGAACCACAGATACGCAGTATTTT.

V is TRBV2 and J is TRBJ2-7; 9 bases match TRBD2. V gave up 4 bases and J gave up 2 bases; unmatched junction bases: 6. CDR1 and CDR2 from the germline V gene are SNHLY and FYNNEI. The CDR3 length is 15 residues. The CDR3 coding sequence is TGTGCCAGCAGTGTAATAGCGGGAGTTGCCTACGAGCAGTACTTC. Amino acids: CASSVIAGVAYEQYF.

This clone was counted a few times. V is TRBV5-6 and J is TRBJ2-4, with TRBD1 matching over 7 bases. Trimming at V came to 4 bases and at J to 5 bases, leaving 9 bases not matched to a gene. Per the germline V gene, CDR1 is SGHDT and CDR2 is YYEEEE. The CDR3 sequence is 15 residues long. DNA of the CDR3: TGTGCCAGCAGCCGATCATACAGGGGAGAAAACATTCAGTACTTC. As protein: CASSRSYRGENIQYF.

The V call is TRBV5-4, the J call TRBJ2-6; a possible D gene is TRBD2 (5 bases). CDR1 is SGHNT and CDR2 is YYREEE in the germline V gene (reference sequence). This CDR3 has 17 residues. V dropped 2 bases and J dropped 0 bases, with 12 bases sitting between them. CDR3 region: CASSLTTGVSGANVLTF. The CDR3, as DNA: TGTGCCAGCAGCTTAACCACCGGGGTCTCTGGGGCCAACGTCCTGACTTTC.

To note about this clone: One junction end disagrees with the germline gene, perhaps due to a read error. This chain connects TRBV7-8 to TRBJ2-2, with 8 bases lining up with TRBD1. CDR3 size: 12 residues. Germline values: CDR1 SGHVS, CDR2 FQNEAQ. CDR3 in DNA: TGTGCCAGCAGCCCGAGGACAGGGCGTATAGTTTTT. Translated: CASSPRTGRIVF.

This chain joins TRBV7-9 and TRBJ2-3, with D possibly TRBD1 on 6 matching bases. The CDR3 loop spans 12 amino acids. From germline, CDR1 is SEHNR and CDR2 FQNEAQ (reference sequence). V was shortened by 4 bases and J by 15 bases, with 17 bases between the two germline ends. The CDR3 DNA is TGTGCCAGCAGCTCTAGGACAGCCTTGGGCTATTTT. This codes for CASSSRTALGYF.